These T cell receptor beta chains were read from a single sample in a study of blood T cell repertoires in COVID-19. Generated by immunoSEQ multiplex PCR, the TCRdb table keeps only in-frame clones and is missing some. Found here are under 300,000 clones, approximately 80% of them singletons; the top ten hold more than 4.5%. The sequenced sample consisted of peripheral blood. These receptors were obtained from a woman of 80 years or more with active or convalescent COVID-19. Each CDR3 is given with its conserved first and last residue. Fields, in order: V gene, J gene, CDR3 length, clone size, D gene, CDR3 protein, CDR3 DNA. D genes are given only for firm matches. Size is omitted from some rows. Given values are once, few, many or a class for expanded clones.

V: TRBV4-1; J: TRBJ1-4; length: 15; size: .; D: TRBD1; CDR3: CASSQSTGLPEKLFF; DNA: TGCGCCAGCAGCCAATCGACAGGGCTCCCCGAAAAACTGTTTTTT
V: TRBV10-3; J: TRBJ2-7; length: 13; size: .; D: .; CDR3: CAITGTASGEQYF; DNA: TGTGCCATCACCGGGACTGCTTCGGGAGAGCAGTACTTC
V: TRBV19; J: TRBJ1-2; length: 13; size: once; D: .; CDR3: CASSIGQYYGYTF; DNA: TGTGCCAGTAGTATTGGACAGTACTATGGCTACACCTTC
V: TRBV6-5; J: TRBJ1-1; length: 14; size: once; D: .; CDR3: CASSTPGRETEAFF; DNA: TGTGCCAGCAGCACCCCAGGGAGGGAGACTGAAGCTTTCTTT
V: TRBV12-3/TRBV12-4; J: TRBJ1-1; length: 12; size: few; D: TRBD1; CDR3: CASSLATGGAFF; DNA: TGTGCCAGCAGTTTAGCGACAGGGGGAGCTTTCTTT
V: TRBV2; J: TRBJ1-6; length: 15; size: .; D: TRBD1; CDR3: CASRERTGPNSPLHF; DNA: TGTGCCAGCAGGGAGAGGACAGGGCCTAATTCACCCCTCCACTTT
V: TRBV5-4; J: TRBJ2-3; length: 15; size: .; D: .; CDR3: CASSLGAGGPDTQYF; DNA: TGTGCCAGCAGCTTGGGAGCAGGGGGGCCAGATACGCAGTATTTT
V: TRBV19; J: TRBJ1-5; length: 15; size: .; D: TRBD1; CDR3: CASSIGTVSNQPQHF; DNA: TGTGCCAGTAGTATCGGGACAGTTAGCAATCAGCCCCAGCATTTT
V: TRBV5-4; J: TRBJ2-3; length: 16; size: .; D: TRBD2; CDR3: CASSWGLAGITDTQYF; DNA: TGTGCCAGCAGCTGGGGACTAGCGGGAATCACAGATACGCAGTATTTT
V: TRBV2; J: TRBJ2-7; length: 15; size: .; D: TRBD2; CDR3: CASSEAGTTTYEQYF; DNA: TGTGCCAGCAGTGAAGCCGGGACTACCACCTACGAGCAGTACTTC
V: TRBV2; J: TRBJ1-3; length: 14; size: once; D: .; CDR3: CASSEPNSGNTIYF; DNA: TGTGCCAGCAGTGAACCCAACTCTGGAAACACCATATATTTT
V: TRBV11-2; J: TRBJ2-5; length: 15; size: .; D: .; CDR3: CASSLNSAGLETQYF; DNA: TGTGCCAGCAGCTTAAATAGTGCAGGGTTGGAGACCCAGTACTTC
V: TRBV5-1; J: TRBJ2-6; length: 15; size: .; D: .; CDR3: CASSPRDSGANVLTF; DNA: TGCGCCAGCAGCCCGCGGGACTCTGGGGCCAACGTCCTGACTTTC
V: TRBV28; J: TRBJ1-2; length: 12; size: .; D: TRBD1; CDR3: CASRPTGEGYTF; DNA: TGTGCCAGCAGACCGACAGGGGAGGGCTACACCTTC
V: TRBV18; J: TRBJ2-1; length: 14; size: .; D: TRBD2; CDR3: CASTVTSGGNEQFF; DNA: TGTGCCAGCACTGTGACTAGCGGGGGGAATGAGCAGTTCTTC
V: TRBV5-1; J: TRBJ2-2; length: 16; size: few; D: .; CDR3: CASTLSSAGVAGELFF; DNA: TGCGCCAGTACCCTTTCATCGGCAGGCGTCGCCGGGGAGCTGTTTTTT
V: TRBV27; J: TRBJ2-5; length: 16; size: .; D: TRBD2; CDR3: CASSSLAGRGLETQYF; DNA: TGTGCCAGCAGTTCCCTAGCGGGCCGGGGGTTGGAGACCCAGTACTTC
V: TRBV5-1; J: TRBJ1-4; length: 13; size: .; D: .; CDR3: CASSLSPGEKLFF; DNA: TGCGCCAGCAGCTTGAGTCCCGGTGAAAAACTGTTTTTT
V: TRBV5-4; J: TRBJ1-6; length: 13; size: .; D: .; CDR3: CASSLGTRSPLHF; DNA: TGTGCCAGCAGCTTAGGGACTCGATCACCCCTCCACTTT
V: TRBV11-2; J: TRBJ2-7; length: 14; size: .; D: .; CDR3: CASSLGNRAYEQYF; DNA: TGTGCCAGCAGCTTAGGTAACAGGGCCTACGAGCAGTACTTC
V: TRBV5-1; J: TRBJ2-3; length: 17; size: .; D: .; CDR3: CASSSEGMGVGADTQYF; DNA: TGCGCCAGCAGCTCGGAGGGAATGGGGGTAGGTGCAGATACGCAGTATTTT
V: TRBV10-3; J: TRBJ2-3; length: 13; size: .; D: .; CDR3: CAITGTSMDTQYF; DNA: TGTGCCATCACCGGTACTAGCATGGATACGCAGTATTTT
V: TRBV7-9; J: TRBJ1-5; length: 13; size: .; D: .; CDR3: CASSNRDNQPQHF; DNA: TGTGCCAGCAGCAACAGGGACAATCAGCCCCAGCATTTT
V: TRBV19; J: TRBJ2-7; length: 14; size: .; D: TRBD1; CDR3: CASRAWDSSYEQYF; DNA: TGTGCCAGTAGGGCTTGGGACAGCTCCTACGAGCAGTACTTC
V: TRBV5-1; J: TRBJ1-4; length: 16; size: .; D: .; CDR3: CASSSTVDGLGEKLFF; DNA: TGCGCCAGCAGCTCCACGGTGGACGGACTTGGTGAAAAACTGTTTTTT
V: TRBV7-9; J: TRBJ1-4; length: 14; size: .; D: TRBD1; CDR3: CASSAGQVNEKLFF; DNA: TGTGCCAGCAGCGCAGGACAGGTCAATGAAAAACTGTTTTTT
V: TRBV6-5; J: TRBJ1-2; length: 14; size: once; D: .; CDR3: CASNPQGTHYGYTF; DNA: TGTGCCAGCAACCCACAGGGAACCCACTATGGCTACACCTTC
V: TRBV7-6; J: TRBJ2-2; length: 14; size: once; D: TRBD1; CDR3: CASSLRDSTGELFF; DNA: TGTGCCAGCAGCCTTCGGGACAGCACCGGGGAGCTGTTTTTT
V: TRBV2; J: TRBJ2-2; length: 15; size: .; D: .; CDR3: CASSPQGRSTGELFF; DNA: TGTGCCAGCAGCCCGCAGGGGCGCAGCACCGGGGAGCTGTTTTTT
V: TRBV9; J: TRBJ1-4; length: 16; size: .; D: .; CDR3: CASSVGTSATNEKLFF; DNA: TGTGCCAGCAGCGTAGGAACTTCGGCAACTAATGAAAAACTGTTTTTT
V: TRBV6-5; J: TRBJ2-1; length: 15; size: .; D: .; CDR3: CASGFGLSSYNEQFF; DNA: TGTGCCAGCGGCTTCGGACTCAGCTCCTACAATGAGCAGTTCTTC
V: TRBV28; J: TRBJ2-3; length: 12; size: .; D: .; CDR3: CASSVNRDTQYF; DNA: TGTGCCAGCAGCGTCAACAGAGATACGCAGTATTTT
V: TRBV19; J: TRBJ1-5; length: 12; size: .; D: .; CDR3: CASSPLGAPQHF; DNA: TGTGCCAGTAGTCCGCTTGGGGCGCCCCAGCATTTT
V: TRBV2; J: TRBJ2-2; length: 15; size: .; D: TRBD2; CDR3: CASSGERGVTGELFF; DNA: TGTGCCAGCAGCGGGGAGCGGGGGGTCACCGGGGAGCTGTTTTTT
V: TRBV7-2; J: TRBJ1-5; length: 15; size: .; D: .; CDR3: CASSLAGQLNQPQHF; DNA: TGTGCCAGCAGCTTAGCGGGGCAGCTGAATCAGCCCCAGCATTTT
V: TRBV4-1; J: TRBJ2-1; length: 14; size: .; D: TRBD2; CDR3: CASTKGLAGEEQFF; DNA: TGCGCCAGCACCAAGGGACTAGCGGGGGAAGAGCAGTTCTTC
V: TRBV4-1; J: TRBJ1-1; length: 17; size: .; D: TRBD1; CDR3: CASSQGVLDRGYTEAFF; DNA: TGCGCCAGCAGCCAGGGTGTTCTCGACAGGGGATACACTGAAGCTTTCTTT
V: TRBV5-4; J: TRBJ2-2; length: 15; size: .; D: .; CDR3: CASSFDSSNTGELFF; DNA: TGTGCCAGCAGCTTCGACAGCTCGAACACCGGGGAGCTGTTTTTT
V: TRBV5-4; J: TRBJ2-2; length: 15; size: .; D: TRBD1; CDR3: CASTFGTENTGELFF; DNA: TGTGCCAGCACCTTCGGGACAGAGAACACCGGGGAGCTGTTTTTT
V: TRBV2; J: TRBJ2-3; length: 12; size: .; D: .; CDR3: CASRGSGDTQYF; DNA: TGTGCCAGCCGGGGTTCAGGAGATACGCAGTATTTT
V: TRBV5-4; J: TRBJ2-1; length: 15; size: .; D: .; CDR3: CASSSDLSSYNEQFF; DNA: TGTGCCAGCAGCTCGGACTTAAGCTCCTACAATGAGCAGTTCTTC
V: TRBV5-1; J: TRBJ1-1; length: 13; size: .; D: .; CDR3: CASSFMLNTEAFF; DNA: TGCGCCAGCAGCTTCATGTTGAACACTGAAGCTTTCTTT
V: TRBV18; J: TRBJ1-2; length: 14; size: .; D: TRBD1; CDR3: CASSPGTGNYGYTF; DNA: TGTGCCAGCTCACCCGGGACAGGGAACTATGGCTACACCTTC
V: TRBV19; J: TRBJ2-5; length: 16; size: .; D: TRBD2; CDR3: CASSRGLAGRVETQYF; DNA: TGTGCCAGTAGTAGAGGACTAGCGGGAAGAGTGGAGACCCAGTACTTC
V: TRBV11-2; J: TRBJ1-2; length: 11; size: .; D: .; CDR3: CATGPAYGYTF; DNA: TGTGCCACAGGGCCAGCCTATGGCTACACCTTC
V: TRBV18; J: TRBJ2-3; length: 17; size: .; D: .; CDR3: CASSSRSQRESTDTQYF; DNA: TGTGCCAGCTCATCCCGCTCCCAGCGCGAATCCACAGATACGCAGTATTTT
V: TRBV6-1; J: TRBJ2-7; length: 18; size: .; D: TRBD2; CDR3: CASSDGLAGGSSSYEQYF; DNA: TGTGCCAGCAGTGACGGACTAGCGGGAGGGTCGAGCTCCTACGAGCAGTACTTC
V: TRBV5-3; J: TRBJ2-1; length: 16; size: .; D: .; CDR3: CARSIYYRFLYNEQFF; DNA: TGTGCCAGAAGCATCTATTATCGATTTCTCTACAATGAGCAGTTCTTC
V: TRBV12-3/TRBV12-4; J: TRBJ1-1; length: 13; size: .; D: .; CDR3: CASSLGQNTEAFF; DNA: TGTGCCAGCAGTTTAGGACAGAACACTGAAGCTTTCTTT
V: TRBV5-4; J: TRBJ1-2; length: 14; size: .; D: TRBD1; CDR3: CASSLAERDSSYTF; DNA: TGTGCCAGCAGCTTGGCCGAGAGGGACAGCTCTTACACCTTC
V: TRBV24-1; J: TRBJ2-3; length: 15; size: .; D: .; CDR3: CATSDALIPRDTQYF; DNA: TGTGCCACCAGTGATGCCTTAATACCGAGAGATACGCAGTATTTT
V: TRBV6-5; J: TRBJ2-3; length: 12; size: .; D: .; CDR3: CASSYDRDTQYF; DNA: TGTGCCAGCAGTTACGACAGAGATACGCAGTATTTT
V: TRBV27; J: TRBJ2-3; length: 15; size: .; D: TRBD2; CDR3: CASRKLAGGADTQYF; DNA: TGTGCCAGCAGAAAACTAGCGGGAGGGGCAGATACGCAGTATTTT
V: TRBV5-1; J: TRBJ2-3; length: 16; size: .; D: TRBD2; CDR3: CASSLALAGGRDTQYF; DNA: TGCGCCAGCAGCTTGGCACTAGCGGGGGGCAGGGATACGCAGTATTTT
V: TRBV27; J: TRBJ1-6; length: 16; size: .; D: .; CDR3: CASSLSGGSYNSPLHF; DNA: TGTGCCAGCAGTTTATCAGGGGGCTCCTATAATTCACCCCTCCACTTT